This T cell receptor beta chain was retrieved from a study of cytomegalovirus exposure and HLA in healthy donors. As regards this clone: Antigen specificity is unknown.

Healthy individuals who donated bone marrow served as the donors. At the time of sampling, donors were nominally healthy, though unrecorded immune exposures were likely. Whole-study results and caveats: Productive status was seen about 90% or about 30% of the time for most TCR beta V segments in an earlier analysis. With further analysis later on, most CMV-associated TCR beta chains appeared HLA-restricted.

PCR involved 60 Vbeta and 13 Jbeta primers. Profiled with immunoSEQ multiplex PCR; TCRdb holds only in-frame clones, not every one. The sample has 100,000 to 120,000 clones, roughly 79% seen once. The length of the CDR3 is 14 residues. Germline values: CDR1 MGHDK, CDR2 SYGVNS. V shed 2 bases and J shed 1 base, with 8 bases lying between them. The sequenced material came from PBMCs. The chain couples TRBV25-1 to TRBJ2-5; D remains unclear. This TCR was sampled from a man aged 35 to 55 in good health and CMV-seronegative. CDR3 DNA: TGTGCCAGCAGTGAAATCAGGTTCCAAGAGACCCAGTACTTC. It translates to CASSEIRFQETQYF. Full variable domain (rest looked up from reference TRBV25-1 and TRBJ2-5): EADIYQTPRYLVIGTGKKITLECSQTMGHDKMYWYQQDPGMELHLIHYSYGVNSTEKGDLSSESTVSRIRTEHFPLTLESARPSHTSQYLCASSEIRFQETQYFGPGTRLLVL.